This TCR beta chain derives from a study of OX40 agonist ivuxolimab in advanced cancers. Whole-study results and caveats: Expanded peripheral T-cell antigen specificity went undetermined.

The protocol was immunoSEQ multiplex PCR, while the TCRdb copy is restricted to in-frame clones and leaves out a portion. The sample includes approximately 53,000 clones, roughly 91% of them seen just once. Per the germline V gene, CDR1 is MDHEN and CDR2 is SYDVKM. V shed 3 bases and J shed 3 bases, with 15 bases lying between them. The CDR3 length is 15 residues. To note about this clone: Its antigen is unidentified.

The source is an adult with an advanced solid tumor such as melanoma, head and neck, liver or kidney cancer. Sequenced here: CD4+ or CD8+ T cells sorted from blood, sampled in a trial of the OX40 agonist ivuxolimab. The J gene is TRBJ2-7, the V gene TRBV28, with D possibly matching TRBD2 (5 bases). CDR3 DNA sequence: TGTGCCAGCAGTTTCGAATTTAGCGACCACTACGAGCAGTACTTC. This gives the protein CASSFEFSDHYEQYF.